This is a list of T cell receptor beta chains from one sample in a study of shared clonotypes between healthy human individuals. Using immunoSEQ multiplex PCR, the repertoire was profiled, and TCRdb retains in-frame clones only, with some absent. The table includes some 1,400,000 clones, roughly 96% detected once. Material for sequencing was naive CD4+ T cells sorted from blood. The receptors originated from a man aged 25 to 45 in good health. Each CDR3 is given with its conserved first and last residue. Each record gives: D gene, clone size, V gene, J gene, CDR3 protein, CDR3 DNA. The D gene is left open where the match is weak. Clone size is given for some rows only: seen once, a few or many times, or a class if the clone is expanded.

-	-	TRBV2	TRBJ2-1	CASSPDWSSYNEQFF	TGTGCCAGCAGTCCTGACTGGAGCTCCTACAATGAGCAGTTCTTC
TRBD1	once	TRBV28	TRBJ2-7	CASSQITGGSYEQYF	TGTGCCAGCAGTCAGATTACAGGGGGCAGTTACGAGCAGTACTTC
-	-	TRBV27	TRBJ2-7	CASSPLTSSYEQYF	TGTGCCAGCAGTCCTTTGACGAGCTCCTACGAGCAGTACTTC
-	-	TRBV7-9	TRBJ2-7	CASSITQVNEQYF	TGTGCCAGCAGCATAACACAGGTTAACGAGCAGTACTTC
-	-	TRBV18	TRBJ1-2	CASSSGDYGYTF	TGTGCCAGCAGTTCGGGGGACTATGGCTACACCTTC
TRBD1	-	TRBV9	TRBJ2-1	CASSPRRGDRGSDEQFF	TGTGCCAGCAGCCCCCGGCGAGGGGACAGGGGTAGCGATGAGCAGTTCTTC
TRBD1	-	TRBV7-9	TRBJ2-2	CASLETGVTGELFF	TGTGCCAGCCTTGAGACAGGGGTCACCGGGGAGCTGTTTTTT
TRBD1	once	TRBV28	TRBJ1-1	CASSLSRTGGTEAFF	TGTGCCAGCAGTCTATCCCGGACAGGGGGCACTGAAGCTTTCTTT
-	-	TRBV28	TRBJ2-1	CASSVAKGYNEQFF	TGTGCCAGCAGTGTCGCGAAAGGATACAATGAGCAGTTCTTC
-	-	TRBV7-8	TRBJ1-3	CASRTGGNTIYF	TGTGCCAGCAGGACAGGAGGAAACACCATATATTTT